The rows below give T cell receptor beta chains drawn from one sample of a study of T cell responses to AZD1222 COVID-19 vaccine. Libraries were prepared by immunoSEQ multiplex PCR; TCRdb keeps only in-frame clonotypes and omits some of them. The data show 250,000 to 300,000 clones, 85% to 95% seen once. The sample consisted of peripheral blood, taken 28 days after the second AZD1222 dose. These receptors came from an adult who received the AZD1222 COVID-19 vaccine. Both conserved end residues are part of each CDR3. The D gene is left open where the match is weak. Clone size is not always given. Where it is, it says once, few, many or a class for expanded clones.

cdr3_nt cdr3_aa j_call clone_size v_call d_call
TGTGCCAGCTCCCTGGAGGGGGGGCCCCCTAATGAGCAGTTCTTC CASSLEGGPPNEQFF TRBJ2-1 NA TRBV7-3 NA
TGTGCCAGCAGCTGGCCGCCCGGGACAGGGGGTAGAGGCTACACCTTC CASSWPPGTGGRGYTF TRBJ1-2 NA TRBV5-6 TRBD1
TGTGCCAGCAGCGACGGGGCTCCTAATGAAAAACTGTTTTTT CASSDGAPNEKLFF TRBJ1-4 once TRBV11-2 NA
TGCAGCGTTGAAGATTGGGAGCGGAGCTACAATGAGCAGTTCTTC CSVEDWERSYNEQFF TRBJ2-1 once TRBV29-1 NA
TGTGCCAGCAGTTACCGACAGGGGAACTATGGCTACACCTTC CASSYRQGNYGYTF TRBJ1-2 NA TRBV6-5 TRBD1
TGCGCCAGCAGCTCCTCAGGGGAGGGCACTGAAGCTTTCTTT CASSSSGEGTEAFF TRBJ1-1 NA TRBV5-1 NA
TGCAGTGCTAGTCGGGGACCATACACCGGGGAGCTGTTTTTT CSASRGPYTGELFF TRBJ2-2 NA TRBV20-1 NA
TGCGCCAGCAGCCCTCGGGGAAAAGTGGAGACCCAGTACTTC CASSPRGKVETQYF TRBJ2-5 NA TRBV4-1 NA
TGTGCCAGCAGTTACGGGACAGCTAGCAATCAGCCCCAGCATTTT CASSYGTASNQPQHF TRBJ1-5 NA TRBV6-5 TRBD1
TGTGCCACCAGTGATTTTAGGACAGATGAAGCTTTCTTT CATSDFRTDEAFF TRBJ1-1 NA TRBV24-1 NA
TGTGCCAGCCGCCTCGGGGGGGGCATTGAGCAGTACTTC CASRLGGGIEQYF TRBJ2-7 NA TRBV28 TRBD2
TGCAGTGCTAGTTCGACGTATACTCAGCCCCAGCATTTT CSASSTYTQPQHF TRBJ1-5 NA TRBV20-1 NA
TGCGCCAGCAGCATGGGGGGGGCCGGGGAAACCTACGAGCAGTACTTC CASSMGGAGETYEQYF TRBJ2-7 once TRBV5-1 NA
TGTGCCAGCAGCCAACGGGGACAGCTAAGCTCTGGGGCCAACGTCCTGACTTTC CASSQRGQLSSGANVLTF TRBJ2-6 NA TRBV6-2/TRBV6-3 TRBD1
TGTGCCAGCAGTCCTGGTCAGAGCCAATATGGCTACACCTTC CASSPGQSQYGYTF TRBJ1-2 once TRBV5-6 NA
TGTGCCAGCAGCTTAGGTGTGCAATATGGGTACGAGCAGTACTTC CASSLGVQYGYEQYF TRBJ2-7 NA TRBV7-6 NA
TGTGCCAGCAGTCCGCGGACAGGTACCTACAATGAGCAGTTCTTC CASSPRTGTYNEQFF TRBJ2-1 NA TRBV27 TRBD1
TGTGCCATATACGGGGACACCGGGGAGCTGTTTTTT CAIYGDTGELFF TRBJ2-2 once TRBV10-3 NA
TGTGCCATTGCCTCCTCTGGAAACACCATATATTTT CAIASSGNTIYF TRBJ1-3 NA TRBV28 NA
TGTGCCCTCGGGGAGGAGCTCAATCAGCCCCAGCATTTT CALGEELNQPQHF TRBJ1-5 NA TRBV10-3 NA
TGCGCCAGCAGCCAAGACCCCTGGGCTGGCTACACCTTC CASSQDPWAGYTF TRBJ1-2 NA TRBV4-1 NA
TGTGCCAGCAGCCCTAACACCGGGACAGGGGTTGGAGAGACCCAGTACTTC CASSPNTGTGVGETQYF TRBJ2-5 NA TRBV3-1/TRBV3-2 TRBD1
TGTGCCAGCAGCCTTAGGTACAATGAGCAGTTCTTC CASSLRYNEQFF TRBJ2-1 NA TRBV28 NA
TGTGCCAGCAGCCGAGACAGCTATGGCTACACCTTC CASSRDSYGYTF TRBJ1-2 NA TRBV7-2 NA
TGTGCCAGCAGCTTAAATCCGGGACAGGGGGAGACCCAGTACTTC CASSLNPGQGETQYF TRBJ2-5 NA TRBV7-9 TRBD1
TGTGCCAGCAGCCATCGGACTAGCGGAGTTGAGCAGTACTTC CASSHRTSGVEQYF TRBJ2-7 NA TRBV7-9 TRBD2
TGCGCCAGCAGCTTGGGACTGGGAGGCACAGATACGCAGTATTTT CASSLGLGGTDTQYF TRBJ2-3 NA TRBV5-1 NA
TGTGCCAGCAGCGTAGACGGGGGCCGACAGCCCCAGCATTTT CASSVDGGRQPQHF TRBJ1-5 NA TRBV9 NA
TGTGCCAGCATCGGCGTATTGAACACTGAAGCTTTCTTT CASIGVLNTEAFF TRBJ1-1 NA TRBV6-5 NA
TGTGCCAGCAGCCAGGTCCGGGGGCCTAATGAAAAACTGTTTTTT CASSQVRGPNEKLFF TRBJ1-4 NA TRBV3-1/TRBV3-2 NA
TGTGCCAGCAGCCCGGGACAGGGCGCGGGCACTGAAGCTTTCTTT CASSPGQGAGTEAFF TRBJ1-1 NA TRBV7-9 TRBD1
TGTGCCAGCAGCCAGGCGGGACTAGTCGCCGGGGAGCTGTTTTTT CASSQAGLVAGELFF TRBJ2-2 NA TRBV3-1/TRBV3-2 TRBD2
NA CASSGILAQYF TRBJ2-5 NA TRBV2 NA
TGTGCCAGTAGTATATCGGGGCAGCGGACTGAAGCTTTCTTT CASSISGQRTEAFF TRBJ1-1 NA TRBV19 NA
TGTGCCAGCAGTTTGGACCCGCCGGGGACAGATACGCAGTATTTT CASSLDPPGTDTQYF TRBJ2-3 once TRBV6-5 NA
TGTGCCAGCAGCCCCCGGGCCGAAACAGATACGCAGTATTTT CASSPRAETDTQYF TRBJ2-3 NA TRBV3-1/TRBV3-2 NA
TGTGCCACCAAGCTTGATTGGGGTTTCGGCAATGAGCAGTTCTTC CATKLDWGFGNEQFF TRBJ2-1 NA TRBV7-9 NA
TGTGCCAGCTCACCACAGACTAGATCAGTCACCGGGGAGCTGTTTTTT CASSPQTRSVTGELFF TRBJ2-2 NA TRBV18 NA
TGTGCCAGCAGCCCCAGGGAAAAGTCCGAAGCTTTCTTT CASSPREKSEAFF TRBJ1-1 NA TRBV6-5 NA
TGTGCCAGCAGCTTAAGGGCTAGCGCGAACACCGGGGAGCTGTTTTTT CASSLRASANTGELFF TRBJ2-2 NA TRBV7-6 NA
TGTGCCATCAGTGAGCGCTACGGTTCTAATGAAAAACTGTTTTTT CAISERYGSNEKLFF TRBJ1-4 NA TRBV10-3 NA
TGTGCCAGCAGCCTCGGGACGGGCGGCTACACCTTC CASSLGTGGYTF TRBJ1-2 NA TRBV7-2 NA
TGTGCCAGCAGTTTTTGGGACAGCACTGAAGCTTTCTTT CASSFWDSTEAFF TRBJ1-1 NA TRBV28 TRBD1
TGTGCCACCAGCAGAGCTTTTTTGGGGGCTACTGAAGCTTTCTTT CATSRAFLGATEAFF TRBJ1-1 NA TRBV15 NA
TGTGCCAGCAGTACGGGGACAGGCTCCTACGAGCAGTACTTC CASSTGTGSYEQYF TRBJ2-7 NA TRBV7-9 TRBD1
TGCGCCAGCAGCCAAGATCGGCGCCCCCTCAACTACAATGAGCAGTTCTTC CASSQDRRPLNYNEQFF TRBJ2-1 NA TRBV4-3 NA
TGTGCCACCAGTGAAGGCGATAGACGGGGTGAGGGCACAGATACGCAGTATTTT CATSEGDRRGEGTDTQYF TRBJ2-3 NA TRBV24-1 NA
TGTGCCAGCAGCCCGACCGACAGGGGAAAGCAGTTCTTC CASSPTDRGKQFF TRBJ2-1 NA TRBV7-3 TRBD1
TGTGCCAGCAGCTTAGTGTACAGGGGGAGAACTGAAGCTTTCTTT CASSLVYRGRTEAFF TRBJ1-1 NA TRBV7-9 TRBD1
TGTGCCAGCAGTTTATCTGCTCACTATGGCTACACCTTC CASSLSAHYGYTF TRBJ1-2 NA TRBV28 NA
TGCACCAGCAGCCAAGACCCCGCGGACACTGAAGCTTTCTTT CTSSQDPADTEAFF TRBJ1-1 NA TRBV1 NA
TGTGCCAGCACCTTATTGGGCCAGACCGGGGAGCTGTTTTTT CASTLLGQTGELFF TRBJ2-2 NA TRBV3-1/TRBV3-2 NA
TGTGGCTCCTGCGGGGCCATCACAGATACGCAGTATTTT CGSCGAITDTQYF TRBJ2-3 NA TRBV28 NA
TGCAGTGTTAAAAAGGGGACTGAAGCTTTCTTT CSVKKGTEAFF TRBJ1-1 NA TRBV20-1 NA
TGTGCCAGCAGTCTCAAACAGGGAACTAGCACAGATACGCAGTATTTT CASSLKQGTSTDTQYF TRBJ2-3 NA TRBV28 NA